The 13 T cell receptor beta chains given below trace back to one sample, sequenced in a study of identical twins. TCRdb fed the 5' RACE reads into MiXCR, producing one record per CDR3 protein. The sample yields some 1,600,000 distinct CDR3 sequences, more than 30% seen once. Sequencing was performed on cord blood. The source of these receptors is a newborn girl in good health.

The rearrangement uses TRBV4-1 and TRBJ2-1; 11 positions agree with TRBD2. The germline V gene has CDR1 MGHRA and CDR2 YSYEKL. V lost 10 bases, J lost 9 bases, and 11 bases stayed unmatched. CDR3 length: 14 residues. The CDR3 DNA follows: TGCGCCACCAAACCGGGACTAGCGGTCGGTGAGCAGTTCTTC. This codes for CATKPGLAVGEQFF.

This chain uses TRBV11-2 with TRBJ2-5; D is perhaps TRBD2 (6 bases). CDR1 is SGHAT and CDR2 is FQNNGV in the germline V gene. This CDR3 comprises 18 residues. The V gene lost 1 base and the J gene lost 11 bases, with 29 bases spanning the gap. CDR3 in DNA: TGTGCCAGCAGCTTAGGTACGTCTGGGAGGCCCTACTACAATGAGCAGTACTTC. It yields the protein CASSLGTSGRPYYNEQYF.

The V call is TRBV10-3, the J call TRBJ2-7, with D possibly being TRBD1 (6 bases). Per germline, CDR1 ENHRY and CDR2 SYGVKD. The V end lost 0 bases, the J end lost 0 bases, and 12 bases lay between the germline ends. The CDR3 has 16 residues. The DNA for the CDR3 is TGTGCCATCAGTGAGTCGGGACACCTCAGCTCCTACGAGCAGTACTTC. Its protein product is CAISESGHLSSYEQYF.

This chain links TRBV5-1 with TRBJ2-5, with no clear D. Matching the DNA end better, TRBJ2-7 makes the J call doubtful. Germline CDR1 reads SGHRS; CDR2 reads YFSETQ. The CDR3 length is 12 residues. CDR3 in amino acids: CASSLEFDEQYF. CDR3 sequence (DNA): TGCGCCAGCAGCTTGGAGTTCGACGAGCAGTACTTC.

This chain joins TRBV6-2 or TRBV6-3 and TRBJ2-1; no clear D gene. The CDR3 runs 14 residues. Germline V CDR1 and CDR2: MNHEY, SVGEGT. V dropped 3 bases and J dropped 9 bases, with 15 bases sitting between them. The CDR3 loop reads CASSYSETRSEQFF. The CDR3 DNA reads as TGTGCCAGCAGTTATTCGGAGACTCGGAGTGAGCAGTTCTTC.

V gene TRBV7-2 combines with J gene TRBJ2-3; D not certain. The V end lost 2 bases, the J end lost 1 base, and 10 bases lay between the germline ends. Germline CDR1 reads SGHTA; CDR2 reads FQGNSA. The CDR3 has 15 residues. This CDR3 is CASSLHTAGTDTQYF. In nucleotides, the CDR3 is TGTGCCAGCAGCTTACACACCGCTGGCACAGATACGCAGTATTTT.

The chain joins TRBV18 to TRBJ2-5; 12 nucleotides line up with TRBD2. Per the germline V gene, CDR1 is KGHSH and CDR2 is LQKENI. The CDR3 consists of 17 residues. Germline trimming cut 3 bases from V and 0 bases from J; bases unmatched to any gene: 5. The CDR3 loop reads CASSPQRLAGDQETQYF. The CDR3 DNA reads as TGTGCCAGCTCACCCCAACGACTAGCGGGGGACCAAGAGACCCAGTACTTC. The whole variable domain, filled in from reference TRBV18 and TRBJ2-5, reads NAGVMQNPRHLVRRRGQEARLRCSPMKGHSHVYWYRQLPEEGLKFMVYLQKENIIDESGMPKERFSAEFPKEGPSILRIQQVVRGDSAAYFCASSPQRLAGDQETQYFGPGTRLLVL.

This clonotype was seen ten or more times. The chain combines TRBV25-1 with TRBJ2-7; D gene ambiguous. Trimming took off 6 bases at V and 0 bases at J, with 9 bases between the two ends. The length of the CDR3 is 13 residues. Germline CDR1 reads MGHDK; CDR2 reads SYGVNS. CDR3 nucleotide sequence: TGTGCCAGCAGGGACCCGAGCTCCTACGAGCAGTACTTC. Protein: CASRDPSSYEQYF.

Worth noting for this clonotype: One end of the junction varies from germline; a read error may be responsible. The chain couples TRBV4-2 to TRBJ1-2; D is uncertain. Germline CDR1 LGHNA, CDR2 YNFKEQ. The CDR3 is made up of 15 amino acids. For the CDR3, the DNA is TGTGCCAGCAGCCAAGATGGAACCTGGAGGAATGGCCACACCTTC. Its protein product is CASSQDGTWRNGHTF.

This chain connects TRBV5-1 to TRBJ1-6; D is perhaps TRBD1 (6 bases). V was clipped by 4 bases and J by 7 bases, with 12 bases between them. The CDR3 is 14 residues long. The germline V gene encodes CDR1 SGHRS and CDR2 YFSETQ. Here the CDR3 reads CASSPPDRNSPLHF. The CDR3 region has the DNA TGCGCCAGCAGCCCGCCGGACAGAAATTCACCCCTCCACTTT.

This clonotype was seen many times. The V gene is TRBV6-5, the J gene TRBJ2-3; TRBD2 matches at 7 bases. Unmatched junction bases numbered 9, after V lost 5 bases and J lost 7 bases. The CDR3 loop spans 14 amino acids. Germline CDR1 and CDR2: MNHEY and SVGAGI. CDR3 region: CASSSGTSRNTQYF. CDR3 DNA: TGTGCCAGCAGTAGCGGGACCTCACGGAATACGCAGTATTTT.

The chain joins TRBV10-3 to TRBJ2-2, with TRBD2 matching over 9 bases. Germline-derived CDR1 and CDR2 are ENHRY and SYGVKD. CDR3 length: 15 residues. Unmatched junction bases numbered 5, after V lost 3 bases and J lost 6 bases. CDR3 bases: TGTGCCATCAGTGATTGGGTAGCGGGAGCCGGGGAGCTGTTTTTT. Translation gives CAISDWVAGAGELFF.

On this clonotype itself: Lacking the conserved final phenylalanine or tryptophan, this CDR3 likely reflects a read error. V usage is TRBV5-1 and J usage is TRBJ2-5, with 12 positions matching TRBD2. The CDR3 spans 15 residues. Germline CDR1 SGHRS, CDR2 YFSETQ. After removal of 3 bases from V and 3 bases from J, the junction contained 3 bases not matched to a gene. The CDR3 nucleotides read TGCGCCAGCAGCTGGACTAGCGGGGCCAAAGAGACCCAGTACGTC. This codes for CASSWTSGAKETQYV.